This T cell receptor (beta chain) was captured by sequencing in a study of OX40 agonist ivuxolimab in advanced cancers. Study details: Three dose-escalation patients had partial responses: one with hepatocellular carcinoma and two with cutaneous melanoma. Points from the study as a whole: Average numbers of expanded clones were greater in CD8+ T cells than in CD4+. By week 6 at 0.1 to 3.0 mg/kg, blood CD4+ and CD8+ T cells had expanded clonally.

In germline, CDR1 is LNHDA, CDR2 SQIVND (reference sequence). The CDR3 runs 13 residues. V was cut by 3 bases and J by 2 bases, with 7 bases left in between. Notes on this clone: Its target is not known.

The method was immunoSEQ multiplex PCR; TCRdb's version includes in-frame clones alone and lacks a portion of them. This sample yields 65,000 to 95,000 clones, of which roughly 94% are seen a single time; 8.5% to 10% belongs to the top ten. The V gene is TRBV19, the J gene TRBJ2-5; D call uncertain. The sample consisted of CD4+ or CD8+ T cells sorted from blood, taken in a trial of the OX40 agonist ivuxolimab. The sequence came from an adult with an advanced solid tumor such as melanoma, head and neck, liver or kidney cancer. The CDR3 DNA reads as TGTGCCAGTAGTATGAGAGCACAAGAGACCCAGTACTTC. Its translation is CASSMRAQETQYF.